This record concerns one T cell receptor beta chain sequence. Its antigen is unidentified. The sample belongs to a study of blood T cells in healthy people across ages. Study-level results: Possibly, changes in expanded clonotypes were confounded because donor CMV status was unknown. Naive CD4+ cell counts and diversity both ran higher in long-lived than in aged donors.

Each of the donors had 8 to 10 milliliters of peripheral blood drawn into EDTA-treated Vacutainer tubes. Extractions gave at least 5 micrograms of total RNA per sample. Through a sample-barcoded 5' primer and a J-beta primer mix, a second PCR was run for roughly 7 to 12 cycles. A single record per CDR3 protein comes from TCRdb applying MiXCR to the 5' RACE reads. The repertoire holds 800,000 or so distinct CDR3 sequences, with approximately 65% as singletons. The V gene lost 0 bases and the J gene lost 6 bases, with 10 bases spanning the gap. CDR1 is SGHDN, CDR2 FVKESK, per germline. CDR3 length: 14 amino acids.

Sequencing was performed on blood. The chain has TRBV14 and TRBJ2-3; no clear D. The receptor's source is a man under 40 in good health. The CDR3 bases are TGTGCCAGCAGCCAAGATAGCCCTCTGGATACGCAGTATTTT. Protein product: CASSQDSPLDTQYF.